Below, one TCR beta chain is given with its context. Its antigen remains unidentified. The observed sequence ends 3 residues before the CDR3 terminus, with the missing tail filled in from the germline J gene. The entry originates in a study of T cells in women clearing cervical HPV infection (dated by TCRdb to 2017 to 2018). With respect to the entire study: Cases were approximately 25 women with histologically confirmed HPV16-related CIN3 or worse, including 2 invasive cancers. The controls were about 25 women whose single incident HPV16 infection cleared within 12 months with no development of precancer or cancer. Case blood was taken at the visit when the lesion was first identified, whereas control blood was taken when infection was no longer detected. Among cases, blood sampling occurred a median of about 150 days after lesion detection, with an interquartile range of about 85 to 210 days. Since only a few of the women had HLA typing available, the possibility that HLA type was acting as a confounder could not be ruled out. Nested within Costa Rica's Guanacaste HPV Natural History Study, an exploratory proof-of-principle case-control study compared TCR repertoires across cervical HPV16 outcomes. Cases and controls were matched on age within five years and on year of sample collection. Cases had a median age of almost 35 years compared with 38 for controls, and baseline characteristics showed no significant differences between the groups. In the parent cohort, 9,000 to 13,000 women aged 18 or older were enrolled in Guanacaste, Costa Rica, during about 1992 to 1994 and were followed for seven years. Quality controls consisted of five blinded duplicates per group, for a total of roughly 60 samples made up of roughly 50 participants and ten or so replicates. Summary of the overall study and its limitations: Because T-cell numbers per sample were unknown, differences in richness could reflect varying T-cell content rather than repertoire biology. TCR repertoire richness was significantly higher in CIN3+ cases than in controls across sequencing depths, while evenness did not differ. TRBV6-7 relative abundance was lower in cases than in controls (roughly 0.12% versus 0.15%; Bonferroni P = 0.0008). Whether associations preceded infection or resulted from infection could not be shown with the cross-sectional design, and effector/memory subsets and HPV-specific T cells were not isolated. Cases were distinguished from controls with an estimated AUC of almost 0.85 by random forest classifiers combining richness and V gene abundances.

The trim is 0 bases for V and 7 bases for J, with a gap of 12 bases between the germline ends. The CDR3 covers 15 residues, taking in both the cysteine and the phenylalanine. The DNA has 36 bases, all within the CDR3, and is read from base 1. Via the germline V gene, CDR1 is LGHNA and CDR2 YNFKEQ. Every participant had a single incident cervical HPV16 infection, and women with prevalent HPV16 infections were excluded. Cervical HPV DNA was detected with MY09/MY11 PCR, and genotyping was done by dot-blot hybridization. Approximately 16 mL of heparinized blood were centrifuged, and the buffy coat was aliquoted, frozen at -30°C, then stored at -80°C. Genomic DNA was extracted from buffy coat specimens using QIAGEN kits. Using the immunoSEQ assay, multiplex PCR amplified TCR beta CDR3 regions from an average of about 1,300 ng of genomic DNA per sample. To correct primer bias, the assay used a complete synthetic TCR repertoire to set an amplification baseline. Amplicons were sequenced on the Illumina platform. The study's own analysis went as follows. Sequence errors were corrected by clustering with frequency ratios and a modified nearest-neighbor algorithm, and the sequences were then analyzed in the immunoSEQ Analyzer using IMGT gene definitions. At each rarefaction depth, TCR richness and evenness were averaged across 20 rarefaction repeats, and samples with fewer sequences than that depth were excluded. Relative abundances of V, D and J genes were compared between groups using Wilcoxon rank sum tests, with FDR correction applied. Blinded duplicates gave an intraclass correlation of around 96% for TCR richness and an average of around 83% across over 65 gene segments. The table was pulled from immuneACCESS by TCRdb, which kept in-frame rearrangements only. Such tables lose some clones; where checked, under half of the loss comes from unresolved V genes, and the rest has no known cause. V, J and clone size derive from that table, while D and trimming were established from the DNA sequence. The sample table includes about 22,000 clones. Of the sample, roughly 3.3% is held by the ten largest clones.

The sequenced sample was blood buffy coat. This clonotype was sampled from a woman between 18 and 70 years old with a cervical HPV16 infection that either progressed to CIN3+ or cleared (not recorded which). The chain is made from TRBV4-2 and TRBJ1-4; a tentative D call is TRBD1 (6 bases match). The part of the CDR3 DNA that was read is TGTGCCAGCAGCCAAGATACCAGGGGTGGTGAAAAA. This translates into CASSQDTRGGEK. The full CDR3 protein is CASSQDTRGGEKLFF.